These 19 T cell receptor beta chains originate from one sample sequenced in a study of OX40 agonist ivuxolimab in advanced cancers. Library preparation employed the immunoSEQ multiplex PCR assay. TCRdb carries this immuneACCESS record with in-frame sequences only. Its versions omit some clonotypes, under half of them owing to an unresolved V gene in the studies checked, with the rest unexplained. This sample comprises 70,000 to 95,000 clones, about 82% of them detected only once. Around 7% of the sample is held by the ten biggest clonotypes. Sequenced here: CD4+ or CD8+ T cells sorted from blood, sampled in a trial of the OX40 agonist ivuxolimab. The receptors were gathered from an adult with an advanced solid tumor such as melanoma, head and neck, liver or kidney cancer.

This chain uses TRBV19 with TRBJ1-5; D not resolved. The germline CDR1 and CDR2 sequences are LNHDA and SQIVND (reference sequence). This CDR3 is 13 amino acids long. V was cut by 7 bases and J by 6 bases, with 13 bases left in between. The CDR3 sequence is CASNLELGQPQHF. The CDR3 DNA sequence: TGTGCCAGTAACCTAGAGCTGGGTCAGCCCCAGCATTTT.

V and J are TRBV7-8 and TRBJ1-1; no reliable D call. The CDR3 totals 13 residues. Germline V gene lookup returns CDR1 SGHVS and CDR2 FQNEAQ. V lost 5 bases to trimming and J lost 6 bases, with 13 bases between them. The CDR3 protein is CASSVWERSEAFF. The CDR3 bases are TGTGCCAGCAGCGTCTGGGAAAGGTCTGAAGCTTTCTTT.

This clone was detected only once. Within the sample, other DNA sequences also encode this same CDR3. This rearrangement joins TRBV4-3 to TRBJ2-3, with 8 bases that match TRBD2. The CDR3 covers 14 residues. Germline assignment: CDR1 LGHNA and CDR2 YSLEER. The ends lost 0 bases at V and 6 bases at J; junction bases unmatched: 2. The CDR3 DNA sequence: TGCGCCAGCAGCCAAGAAAGCGGGAGTGATACGCAGTATTTT. Amino acid sequence: CASSQESGSDTQYF.

The gene calls are TRBV9 and TRBJ1-4; 7 bases are a match to TRBD1. The CDR3 is 15 amino acids. Germline CDR1 and CDR2: SGDLS and YYNGEE. Trimming at V came to 5 bases and at J to 8 bases, leaving 12 bases not matched to a gene. CDR3 protein: CASSEPTGPGEKLFF. In DNA, the CDR3 is TGTGCCAGCAGTGAGCCGACAGGGCCAGGCGAAAAACTGTTTTTT.

The chain employs TRBV2 and TRBJ2-1; TRBD1 matches at 11 bases. CDR1 and CDR2 (germline): SNHLY, FYNNEI. The CDR3 extends over 14 amino acids. V gave up 6 bases and J gave up 5 bases; unmatched junction bases: 3. Here the CDR3 DNA reads TGTGCCAGCAGCGGGACAGGGGGGGACAATGAGCAGTTCTTC. This translates into CASSGTGGDNEQFF.

This clone came up once. V and J are TRBV9 and TRBJ2-5; unclear D gene. Trimming shortened V by 4 bases and J by 5 bases, and 12 bases separated the two germline ends. CDR1 and CDR2 (germline): SGDLS, YYNGEE. This CDR3 region has 13 residues. The CDR3 DNA reads as TGTGCCAGCAGCCCCTTCAATTCGGAGACCCAGTACTTC. This encodes CASSPFNSETQYF.

This rearrangement joins TRBV7-2 to TRBJ1-1; D remains ambiguous. The germline CDR1 and CDR2 sequences are SGHTA and FQGNSA. The CDR3 is 13 residues long. Between the trimmed V and J ends, which lost 3 bases and 4 bases, there was a span of 9 bases. CDR3 sequence: CASSLSRLTEAFF. The CDR3 DNA sequence: TGTGCCAGCAGCTTGTCGCGTCTCACTGAAGCTTTCTTT.

J is TRBJ2-6 and V is TRBV5-8; D possibly corresponds to TRBD1 (5 bases). Germline CDR1 is SGHTS and CDR2 is YDEGEE. V was pared by 0 bases and J by 7 bases, with 8 bases between. The CDR3 is 14 residues long. CDR3 sequence: CASSLVQGANVLTF. CDR3 bases: TGTGCCAGCAGCTTGGTCCAGGGTGCCAACGTCCTGACTTTC.

The genes are TRBV7-2 and TRBJ2-7, with D possibly TRBD2 on 6 matching bases. The CDR3 is made up of 13 amino acids. Trimming stripped 5 bases from V and 2 bases from J, with 10 bases between. Germline V gives CDR1 SGHTA, CDR2 FQGNSA. Here the CDR3 reads CASSPRETYEQYF. The CDR3, as DNA: TGTGCCAGCAGCCCCCGGGAGACCTACGAGCAGTACTTC.

This chain uses TRBV2 with TRBJ1-2, with a weak D call TRBD1 (5 bases). The CDR3 sequence is 13 residues long. Germline V gene lookup returns CDR1 SNHLY and CDR2 FYNNEI. The germline V and J ends were trimmed by 4 bases and 4 bases, with 10 bases remaining between them. CDR3 in DNA: TGTGCCAGCAGTGCCCGACAGCTCTATGGCTACACCTTC. Amino acid sequence: CASSARQLYGYTF.

The chain joins TRBV30 to TRBJ2-1, with 9 bases aligning to TRBD1. The length of the CDR3 is 14 residues. CDR1 and CDR2 from the germline V gene are GTSNPN and SVGIG (reference sequence). V shed 0 bases, J shed 9 bases, and the junction held 6 bases outside the gene matches. The CDR3 sequence: CAWSVTGGAFEQFF. Written as DNA, the CDR3 is TGTGCCTGGAGTGTAACAGGGGGCGCCTTTGAGCAGTTCTTC.

The J gene is TRBJ1-1, the V gene TRBV7-9; TRBD1 is a possible D gene (6 bases). The CDR3 contains 17 residues. V was pared by 0 bases and J by 4 bases, with 18 bases between. In germline, CDR1 is SEHNR, CDR2 FQNEAQ (reference sequence). The CDR3 DNA reads as TGTGCCAGCAGCTTAGCGCCCGGGGGCCAGACCGGCACTGAAGCTTTCTTT. This gives the protein CASSLAPGGQTGTEAFF.

This clone was seen just once. The rearrangement uses TRBV27 and TRBJ2-5, with TRBD2 matching 15 bases. The germline gives CDR1 MNHEY, CDR2 SMNVEV (reference sequence). The CDR3 length is 18 residues. The J segment lost 5 bases and the V segment lost 5 bases, leaving 12 bases of the junction unmatched. The CDR3 reads CASSLTGTSGRWKETQYF. The CDR3, as DNA: TGTGCCAGCAGTCTAACCGGGACTAGCGGGAGGTGGAAGGAGACCCAGTACTTC.

The count of this clone is one. This chain connects TRBV5-6 to TRBJ1-5; 10 bases are a match to TRBD1. Germline CDR1 and CDR2: SGHDT and YYEEEE. The CDR3 has 14 amino acids. The trim removed 0 bases at V and 6 bases at J, leaving 0 bases unmatched. CDR3 sequence: CASSLGTGGQPQHF. CDR3 in DNA: TGTGCCAGCAGCTTGGGGACAGGGGGTCAGCCCCAGCATTTT.

The rearrangement uses TRBV7-2 and TRBJ2-3, with D unclear. The CDR3 length is 13 residues. Germline CDR1 reads SGHTA; CDR2 reads FQGNSA. V dropped 1 base and J dropped 1 base, with 3 bases sitting between them. CDR3 region: CASSLGGTDTQYF. In DNA, the CDR3 is TGTGCCAGCAGCTTAGGAGGCACAGATACGCAGTATTTT.

The chain recombines TRBV30 with TRBJ2-5; 8 nucleotides agree with TRBD2. The germline gives CDR1 GTSNPN, CDR2 SVGIG (reference sequence). The CDR3 extends over 13 amino acids. V lost 0 bases and J lost 5; bases outside the gene matches: 2. This chain's CDR3 is CAWSVASGETQYF. Here the CDR3 DNA reads TGTGCCTGGAGTGTAGCTAGCGGGGAGACCCAGTACTTC.

This clone was seen only once. The chain combines TRBV7-9 with TRBJ2-7; tentatively, D is TRBD1 (5 bases). Germline V gives CDR1 SEHNR, CDR2 FQNEAQ (reference sequence). The V end was cut by 5 bases, the J end by 5 bases, with 13 bases between. This CDR3 contains 13 residues. In DNA, the CDR3 is TGTGCCAGCAGCCCAGGGCTTACTGACGAGCAGTACTTC. It yields the protein CASSPGLTDEQYF.

This chain joins TRBV7-2 and TRBJ2-2; D uncertain. The V gene's germline CDR1 is SGHTA and CDR2 FQGNSA. The CDR3 extends over 16 amino acids. The V end lost 1 base, the J end lost 5 bases, and 14 bases lay between the germline ends. The CDR3 DNA is TGTGCCAGCAGCTTAGAGCTGGCCTTGGGAACCGGGGAGCTGTTTTTT. Amino acids: CASSLELALGTGELFF.

The chain uses TRBV5-4 and TRBJ2-3; D is ambiguous. Per germline, CDR1 SGHNT and CDR2 YYREEE (reference sequence). V was cut by 4 bases and J by 6 bases, with 12 bases left in between. There are 13 residues in the CDR3. This chain's CDR3 is CASSGSVGDTQYF. In DNA form, the CDR3 reads TGTGCCAGCAGCGGGTCTGTTGGGGATACGCAGTATTTT.